This T cell receptor beta chain stems from a study of T cell responses to AZD1222 COVID-19 vaccine. This CDR3 is 16 amino acids long. The germline V gene encodes CDR1 MDHEN and CDR2 SYDVKM. Trimming took 1 base from V and 2 from J, leaving 15 bases between them. With respect to this clone: Its antigen is unidentified.

Study-level findings and limits: Distributed over spike, vaccine-associated CD4 TCRs predominated at 160-218 and 743-854. The donors showed a predominance of white British ancestry and of females, with possible underestimation of clonal diversity. Two AZD1222 doses significantly raised spike-specific TCR breadth and depth over controls.

Samples with a second dose at about 4 or about 12 weeks were pooled together. The data were produced by immunoSEQ multiplex PCR, yet TCRdb's version contains in-frame clones alone and is incomplete. The table includes 85,000 to 100,000 clones, roughly nine tenths detected once. The receptor was isolated from an adult who received the AZD1222 COVID-19 vaccine. The chain is built from TRBV28 and TRBJ2-7; weak D call: TRBD1 (6 bases). The sequences come from peripheral blood, collected 28 days after the second AZD1222 dose. For the CDR3, the DNA is TGTGCCAGCAGTTTATACAGGGCCAAAACGACCTACGAGCAGTACTTC. It yields the protein CASSLYRAKTTYEQYF.